This T cell receptor (beta chain) is drawn from a study of blood T cell repertoires in COVID-19. Study-wide context: Donors in the United States, Italy and Spain gave samples during acute or convalescent COVID-19. PBMCs, B-cell-depleted T cells, or T cells were the source of the cDNA or gDNA that made up the material.

Original analysis: Researchers report that nucleated cell counts were estimated from reference gene primer amplification. Using immunoSEQ multiplex PCR, the repertoire was profiled, and TCRdb retains in-frame clones only, with some absent. V and J calls plus clone size are reproduced from that table; the DNA served to infer D and trimming. The sample has approximately 290,000 clones; approximately 90% are singletons. The study drew participants aged roughly 18 to 95 years from about two dozen US areas. This CDR3 is 15 amino acids long. The germline CDR1 and CDR2 sequences are SGHNT and YENEEA. V was shortened by 5 bases and J by 4 bases, with 16 bases between the two germline ends.

V is TRBV11-3 and J is TRBJ2-3; D perhaps matches TRBD2 (6 bases). The sample comprised PBMCs or T cells enriched from blood (not recorded which). The clonotype comes from a woman in her twenties or thirties who had recovered from COVID-19. The CDR3 reads CASSPQSSDADTQYF. CDR3 DNA sequence: TGTGCCAGCAGCCCCCAGTCTAGCGACGCAGATACGCAGTATTTT.